This entry lists 7 T cell receptor beta chains sequenced from one sample in a study of control samples from healthy donors and cancer patients. Assay used: immunoSEQ multiplex PCR; TCRdb lists only in-frame clones, some missing. The sample carries fewer than 90,000 clones, about 93% recorded once. The sample comprised blood. Receptors originate from a woman in her thirties or forties in good health.

The rearrangement uses TRBV6-5 and TRBJ2-7; D not certain. Germline assignment: CDR1 MNHEY and CDR2 SVGAGI. The CDR3 length is 14 residues. With 4 bases removed from V and 1 base from J, the gap between germline ends came to 11 bases. CDR3: CASSLRIPSYEQYF. CDR3 nucleotides: TGTGCCAGCAGTTTAAGGATACCTTCCTACGAGCAGTACTTC.

The chain couples TRBV24-1 to TRBJ1-5, with D hard to call. Germline CDR1 is KGHDR and CDR2 is SFDVKD. The ends were cut back, 4 bases at V and 4 bases at J, with 10 bases in the middle. There are 14 residues in the CDR3. The CDR3 protein is CATSEGGINQPQHF. The CDR3 DNA reads TGTGCCACCAGTGAGGGAGGGATTAATCAGCCCCAGCATTTT.

The chain has TRBV6-2 or TRBV6-3 and TRBJ2-7; D is unresolved. Trimming removed 0 bases at V and 4 bases at J, with 7 bases between. CDR1 and CDR2 (germline): MNHEY, SVGEGT. This CDR3 has 13 amino acids. CDR3 protein: CASSYSGIYEQYF. The CDR3 nucleotides are TGTGCCAGCAGTTACTCGGGTATTTACGAGCAGTACTTC.

This chain joins TRBV10-3 and TRBJ2-3, with 9 bases aligning to TRBD1. V lost 0 bases, J lost 2 bases, and 12 bases stayed unmatched. Per germline, CDR1 ENHRY and CDR2 SYGVKD. The CDR3 is 19 residues long. The CDR3 here is CAISESIIDRGIYTDTQYF. CDR3 nucleotide sequence: TGTGCCATCAGTGAGTCGATCATAGACAGGGGGATTTACACAGATACGCAGTATTTT.

This clone occurred once. The CDR3 reads CARSLARTGGDEKLFF. CDR3 DNA sequence: TGTGCCAGAAGCTTGGCCAGGACAGGGGGCGATGAAAAACTGTTTTTT. J is TRBJ1-4 and V is TRBV5-3, with 11 bases lining up with TRBD1. TRBV5-3 is reported as an ORF; its role is uncertain. CDR3 size: 16 residues. Trimming at V came to 0 bases and at J to 6 bases, leaving 4 bases not matched to a gene.

This sequence joins TRBV15 and TRBJ2-1; 7 nucleotides line up with TRBD1. The trim removed 0 bases at V and 0 bases at J, leaving 14 bases unmatched. Germline CDR1 reads LNHNV; CDR2 reads YYDKDF (reference sequence). This CDR3 comprises 20 residues. The DNA for the CDR3 is TGTGCCACCAGCAGAGAGTTGGGACAGACCCAGAAATACTCCTACAATGAGCAGTTCTTC. As protein: CATSRELGQTQKYSYNEQFF.

The chain has TRBV19 and TRBJ1-2; no firm D call. The CDR3 consists of 15 residues. Germline assignment: CDR1 LNHDA and CDR2 SQIVND (reference sequence). The ends were cut back, 0 bases at V and 0 bases at J, with 8 bases in the middle. In nucleotides, the CDR3 is TGTGCCAGTAGTATAGATACAAGAACTAACTATGGCTACACCTTC. Translating it yields CASSIDTRTNYGYTF.